These 10 T cell receptor beta chains share one sample of origin, sequenced in a study of OX40 agonist ivuxolimab in advanced cancers. Data came from immunoSEQ multiplex PCR; TCRdb stores just in-frame clones and leaves some out. The sample includes tens of thousands of clones, 70% to 90% seen only once; the top ten take almost 6%. Here the sequenced sample was CD4+ or CD8+ T cells sorted from blood, taken in a trial of the OX40 agonist ivuxolimab. These TCRs come from an adult with an advanced solid tumor such as melanoma, head and neck, liver or kidney cancer.

The chain carries TRBV6-1 and TRBJ2-3; D gene ambiguous. V lost 7 bases, J lost 2 bases, and 13 bases lay in between. The CDR3 is made up of 14 amino acids. The germline CDR1 and CDR2 sequences are MNHNS and SASEGT. DNA for the CDR3: TGTGCCAGCACACAGCAGTTTTCCACAGATACGCAGTATTTT. Translated: CASTQQFSTDTQYF.

This chain joins TRBV28 and TRBJ2-5, with a tentative D call TRBD1 (6 bases). The closer fit of TRBJ2-7 to the DNA end suggests the J call may be wrong. Germline CDR1 and CDR2: MDHEN and SYDVKM. The CDR3 is 13 amino acids. For the CDR3, the DNA is TGTGCCAGCAGTTTTAAGGGGGCCTACGAGCAGTACTTC. Its translation: CASSFKGAYEQYF.

This clone came up a few times. The chain joins TRBV6-4 to TRBJ1-1, with 7 bases fitting TRBD1. CDR1 is MRHNA and CDR2 is SNTAGT in the germline V gene. The CDR3 spans 13 residues. Trimming at V came to 4 bases and at J to 7 bases, leaving 6 bases not matched to a gene. The CDR3 DNA follows: TGTGCCAGCAGTGTCAACAGGGGTAGTGAAGCTTTCTTT. Translating gives CASSVNRGSEAFF.

The chain uses TRBV7-2 and TRBJ1-1; no clear D. CDR1 is SGHTA and CDR2 is FQGNSA in the germline V gene. CDR3 length: 13 residues. V was pared by 4 bases and J by 1 base, with 7 bases between. The CDR3 region has the DNA TGTGCCAGCAGCTCCTGGGGGAACACTGAAGCTTTCTTT. It yields the protein CASSSWGNTEAFF.

V is TRBV7-9 and J is TRBJ2-7; TRBD1 matches 7 bases. The CDR3 length is 17 residues. Germline V gene lookup returns CDR1 SEHNR and CDR2 FQNEAQ (reference sequence). V was pared by 1 base and J by 5 bases, with 14 bases of the junction left unmatched. The CDR3 here is CASSLGETGSQGDEQYV. As DNA, the CDR3 is TGTGCCAGCAGCTTAGGGGAGACAGGGTCGCAAGGGGACGAGCAGTACGTC.

V is TRBV6-6 and J is TRBJ1-5, with 8 bases lining up with TRBD1. This CDR3 is 12 amino acids long. Germline lookup yields CDR1 MNHNY and CDR2 SVGAGI (reference sequence). After removal of 7 bases from V and 7 bases from J, the junction contained 3 bases not matched to a gene. CDR3 DNA sequence: TGTGCCAGCAATCCAGGGGGCCAGCCCCAGCATTTT. Translating gives CASNPGGQPQHF.

This chain connects TRBV7-6 to TRBJ2-2, with 12 bases lining up with TRBD2. The V gene end was trimmed by 2 bases and the J gene end by 3 bases; junction bases not matched to a gene: 10. The V gene's germline CDR1 is SGHVS and CDR2 FNYEAQ. The CDR3 is made up of 19 amino acids. CDR3 residues: CASSLWASGRALDTGELFF. The DNA of the CDR3 is TGTGCCAGCAGCTTATGGGCTAGCGGGAGGGCCCTCGACACCGGGGAGCTGTTTTTT.

This clone was seen a handful of times. The CDR3 bases are TGCAGTGCTCCAGGGGAGACTGAAGCTTTCTTT. Its translation is CSAPGETEAFF. The rearrangement uses TRBV20-1 and TRBJ1-1, with a tentative D call TRBD1 (6 bases). The CDR3 has 11 amino acids. With 5 bases removed from V and 5 bases from J, the gap between germline ends came to 9 bases. Germline V gene sequence: CDR1 DFQATT, CDR2 SNEGSKA (reference sequence).

CDR3 sequence (DNA): TGTGCCAGCAGCGTAGCGGACAGGGGAAACTACGAGCAGTACTTC. Translation: CASSVADRGNYEQYF. The chain has TRBV9 and TRBJ2-7; the match to TRBD1 covers 9 bases. CDR1 and CDR2 from the germline V gene are SGDLS and YYNGEE. The CDR3 has 15 residues. The J segment lost 3 bases and the V segment lost 0 bases, leaving 4 bases of the junction unmatched.

This chain joins TRBV28 and TRBJ2-7; 8 positions match TRBD1. The germline V gene has CDR1 MDHEN and CDR2 SYDVKM. The junction had 4 bases not matched to a gene; V was cut back by 4 bases and J by 2 bases. This CDR3 contains 14 residues. The CDR3 here is CASSSGQAPYEQYF. CDR3 DNA: TGTGCCAGCAGTTCGGGACAGGCCCCCTACGAGCAGTACTTC.